These T cell receptor beta chains were read from a single sample in a study of vaccination and CD4 T cells after COVID-19. TCRdb called the PCR reads again in MiXCR, with one record for every CDR3 protein. This sample has about 15,000 distinct CDR3 sequences; about 55% occur once, and the top ten carry more than 12%. Their recognized antigens are unknown. The source material was CD4+ T cells from blood, cultured in vitro. All receptors come from a human donor who had recovered from COVID-19. Both conserved end residues are part of each CDR3. D genes are given only for firm matches. A clone size is listed for some rows: how often the clone was seen (once, few, many), or a class if it is expanded.

V	J	length	size	D	CDR3	DNA
TRBV7-6	TRBJ2-3	13	NA	NA	CASSYLGLGTQYF	TGTGCCAGCAGTTACCTGGGACTTGGTACGCAGTATTTT
TRBV2	TRBJ1-5	13	NA	NA	CASSDMSNQPQHF	TGTGCCAGCAGTGACATGTCCAATCAGCCCCAGCATTTT
TRBV7-2	TRBJ2-3	20	NA	TRBD2	CASSFRGTSATRTHTDTQYF	TGTGCCAGCAGCTTTCGAGGGACTAGCGCTACTCGCACACACACAGATACGCAGTATTTT
TRBV7-9	TRBJ1-5	13	few	NA	CASSPQGKQPQHF	TGTGCCAGCAGCCCACAGGGTAAACAGCCCCAGCATTTT
TRBV6-1	TRBJ2-1	17	NA	TRBD1	CASTKVTGGKVDNEQFF	TGTGCCAGCACCAAGGTGACAGGGGGCAAAGTAGACAATGAGCAGTTCTTC
TRBV6-2/TRBV6-3	TRBJ2-2	16	NA	TRBD1	CASSSGQGDLAGELFF	TGTGCCAGCAGCTCCGGACAGGGGGATCTTGCCGGGGAGCTGTTTTTT
TRBV30	TRBJ2-3	17	NA	TRBD2	CAWSPGLAGGSTDTQYF	TGTGCCTGGAGTCCGGGACTAGCGGGAGGGTCCACAGATACGCAGTATTTT
TRBV27	TRBJ2-7	18	once	NA	CASSPPPGAHVLGGEQYF	TGTGCCAGCAGTCCCCCCCCGGGAGCCCATGTCCTGGGAGGCGAGCAGTACTTC
TRBV19	TRBJ1-2	15	few	NA	CASSSTRRFNYGYTF	TGTGCCAGTAGTAGCACGCGGAGGTTCAACTATGGCTACACCTTC
TRBV18	TRBJ2-3	14	NA	NA	CASSLRLPTDTQYF	TGTGCCAGCTCACTTCGCCTCCCCACAGATACGCAGTATTTT
TRBV20-1	TRBJ2-2	13	few	NA	CSARPLVAGELFF	TGCAGTGCTAGACCCCTAGTTGCCGGGGAGCTGTTTTTT
TRBV19	TRBJ1-5	15	NA	TRBD1	CASSVTGGSDMAQHF	TGTGCCAGTAGTGTGACAGGGGGGTCCGACATGGCCCAGCATTTT
TRBV5-1	TRBJ2-1	14	NA	TRBD2	CASMRTGGNDEQFF	TGCGCCAGCATGAGAACGGGGGGGAACGATGAGCAGTTCTTC
TRBV6-1	TRBJ2-7	14	NA	NA	CASSEPRRVHEQYF	TGTGCCAGCAGTGAACCGAGGAGGGTCCACGAGCAGTACTTC
TRBV28	TRBJ2-1	15	NA	TRBD2	CASLTSGSMRYEQFF	TGTGCCAGCTTGACTAGCGGGAGTATGCGTTATGAGCAGTTCTTC
TRBV20-1	TRBJ2-3	19	NA	TRBD2	CSARDRTEGLAGSTDTQYF	TGCAGTGCTAGAGATCGGACCGAGGGACTAGCGGGTAGCACAGATACGCAGTATTTT
TRBV20-1	TRBJ1-5	15	NA	TRBD1	CSATLPGTGTLGEHF	TGCAGTGCTACACTCCCCGGGACAGGGACCCTCGGAGAGCATTTT
TRBV14	TRBJ2-7	13	once	NA	CASSGFDGGDLIF	TGTGCCAGCAGCGGATTCGACGGGGGCGATCTCATTTTC
TRBV4-2	TRBJ1-1	16	NA	NA	CASSQEKTASNTEAFF	TGTGCCAGCAGCCAAGAAAAAACCGCTTCGAACACTGAAGCTTTCTTT
TRBV7-3	TRBJ2-3	15	NA	TRBD1	CASSYYRGSTDTQYF	TGTGCCAGCAGCTACTACAGGGGGTCGACAGATACGCAGTATTTT
TRBV30	TRBJ2-5	11	NA	NA	CAWSDGANSYF	TGTGCCTGGAGCGACGGGGCTAATTCGTACTTC
TRBV19	TRBJ1-5	15	few	NA	CASSIQAIPYQPQHF	TGTGCCAGTAGTATACAGGCGATCCCTTATCAGCCCCAGCATTTT
TRBV10-2	TRBJ1-1	13	NA	NA	CASSEGRVTEAFF	TGCGCCAGCAGTGAGGGTCGGGTTACTGAAGCTTTCTTT
TRBV2	TRBJ2-3	17	few	NA	CASSEGRRGGRTDTQYF	TGTGCCAGCAGTGAAGGTAGGAGAGGAGGACGCACAGATACGCAGTATTTT
TRBV7-3	TRBJ1-1	20	NA	TRBD1	CASSKGPIVGTGVENTEAFF	TGTGCCAGCAGCAAGGGGCCCATTGTGGGGACAGGGGTGGAGAACACTGAAGCTTTCTTT
TRBV29-1	TRBJ1-1	13	NA	TRBD1	CSVWTGMNTEAFF	TGCAGCGTTTGGACAGGCATGAACACTGAAGCTTTCTTT
TRBV20-1	TRBJ1-5	13	few	NA	CSARGLPNQPQHF	TGCAGTGCTAGAGGACTCCCCAATCAGCCCCAGCATTTT
TRBV7-6	TRBJ2-2	18	few	TRBD2	CASSLRAGLAGGAGELFF	TGTGCCAGCAGCCTAAGGGCCGGACTAGCGGGCGGGGCCGGGGAGCTGTTTTTT